The entry below describes one T cell receptor beta chain. The data were taken from a study of T cell responses to AZD1222 COVID-19 vaccine. Study background: Second doses were pooled across both intervals (about 4 or about 12 weeks).

Sequencing was performed with immunoSEQ multiplex PCR; in TCRdb, only in-frame clones are kept and a portion is missing. The table shows 110,000 to 150,000 clones, with 92% occurring only once. The sample in question was peripheral blood, obtained on day 0 of AZD1222 vaccination. This sequence was found in an adult in good health.

CDR3 sequence: CASSALADPSGKYF. Written as DNA, the CDR3 is TGTGCCAGTAGTGCACTAGCAGATCCCTCAGGAAAGTACTTC. This chain connects TRBV19 to TRBJ2-5, with D possibly being TRBD2 (6 bases). Germline V gene data show CDR1 as LNHDA and CDR2 as SQIVND (reference sequence). Trimming removed 5 bases from V and 12 bases from J, with 22 bases in between. The CDR3 sequence is 14 residues long.